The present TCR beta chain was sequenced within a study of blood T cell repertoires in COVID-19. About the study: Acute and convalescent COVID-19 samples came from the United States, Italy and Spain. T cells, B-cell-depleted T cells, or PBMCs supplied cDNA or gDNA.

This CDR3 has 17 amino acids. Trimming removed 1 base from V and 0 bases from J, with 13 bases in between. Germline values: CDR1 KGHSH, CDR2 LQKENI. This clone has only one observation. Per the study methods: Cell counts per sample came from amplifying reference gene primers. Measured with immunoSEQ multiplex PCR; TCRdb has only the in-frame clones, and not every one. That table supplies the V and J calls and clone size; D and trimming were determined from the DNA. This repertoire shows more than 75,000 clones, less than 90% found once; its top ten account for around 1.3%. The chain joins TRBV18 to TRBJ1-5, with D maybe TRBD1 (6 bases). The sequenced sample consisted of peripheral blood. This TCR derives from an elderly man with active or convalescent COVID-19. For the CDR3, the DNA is TGTGCCAGCTCACCACAACAGGGAATAGGTAGCAATCAGCCCCAGCATTTT. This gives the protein CASSPQQGIGSNQPQHF.